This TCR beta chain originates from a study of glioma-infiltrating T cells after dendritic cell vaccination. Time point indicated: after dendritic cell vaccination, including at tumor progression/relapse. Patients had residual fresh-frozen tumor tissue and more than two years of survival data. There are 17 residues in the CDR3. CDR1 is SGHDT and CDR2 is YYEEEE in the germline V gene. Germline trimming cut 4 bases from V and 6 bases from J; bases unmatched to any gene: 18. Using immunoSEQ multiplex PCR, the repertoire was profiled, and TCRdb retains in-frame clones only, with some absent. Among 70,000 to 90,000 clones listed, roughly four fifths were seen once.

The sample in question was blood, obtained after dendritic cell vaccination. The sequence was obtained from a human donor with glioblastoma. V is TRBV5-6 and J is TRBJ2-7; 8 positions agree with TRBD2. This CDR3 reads CASSNTWGQRAGGEQYF. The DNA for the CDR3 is TGTGCCAGCAGCAACACCTGGGGCCAACGGGCGGGGGGCGAGCAGTACTTC.